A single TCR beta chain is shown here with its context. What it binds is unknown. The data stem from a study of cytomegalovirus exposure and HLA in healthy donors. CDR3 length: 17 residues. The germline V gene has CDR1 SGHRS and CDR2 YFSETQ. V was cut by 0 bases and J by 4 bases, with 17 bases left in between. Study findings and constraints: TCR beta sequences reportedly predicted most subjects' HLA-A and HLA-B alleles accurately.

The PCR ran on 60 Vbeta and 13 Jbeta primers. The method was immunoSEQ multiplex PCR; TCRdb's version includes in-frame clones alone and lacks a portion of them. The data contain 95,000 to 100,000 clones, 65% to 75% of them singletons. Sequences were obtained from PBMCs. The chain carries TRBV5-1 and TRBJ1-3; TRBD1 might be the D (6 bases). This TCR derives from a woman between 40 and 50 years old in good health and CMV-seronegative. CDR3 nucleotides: TGCGCCAGCAGCTTGGCACCCCAGGGGAGGGCCGGAAACACCATATATTTT. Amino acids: CASSLAPQGRAGNTIYF.